This TCR beta chain was captured by sequencing in a study of shared clonotypes between healthy human individuals. The CDR3 sequence is 15 residues long. Germline V gives CDR1 KGHSH, CDR2 LQKENI. V lost 5 bases, J lost 6 bases, and 20 bases lay in between. This clone was counted only a few times. Measured with immunoSEQ multiplex PCR; TCRdb has only the in-frame clones, and not every one. In the table there are around 83,000 clones, about 63% of which are singletons. The rearrangement joins TRBV18 to TRBJ2-7; maybe TRBD2 (5 bases). Sequences were obtained from memory CD8+ T cells sorted from blood. Subset indicated: CD45RO+ cells pooled with CCR7-negative TemRA cells. The clonotype comes from a man between 25 and 39 years old in good health. The CDR3 DNA reads TGTGCCAGCTCAGGACGTACTAGTCATCCCTTCGAGCAGTACTTC. Its protein is CASSGRTSHPFEQYF.